A single T cell receptor (beta chain) is shown here with its context. Its antigen is not yet known. No clone much larger than this one lies a single base away; base qualities are absent. This sample is drawn from a study of long-term antiretroviral therapy in people with HIV (dated by TCRdb to 2021 to 2024). At the level of the whole study: The earliest samples were collected about a decade before the 2015 WHO recommendation for immediate ART, when ART was typically delayed until CD4 counts fell. A retrospective serial study tested whether changes in peripheral blood TRB repertoire composition and diversity were associated with ART initiation and durable HIV suppression. The cohort contributed about 200 cryopreserved PBMC samples from 25 to 35 adults with confirmed HIV infection, collected serially over a mean of approximately 6 years (range 1-12). About 40% of the 30 participants with HIV were female. No cross-contamination during QIAcube processing was seen in test extractions of a monoclonal T-cell line run alongside about 33 polyclonal samples. On the study overall, not on this receptor specifically: Narrower CDR3 length ranges were observed in HIV repertoires than in controls, and an antigen-experienced repertoire with only a slight naive shift after ART was suggested by the network structure. Because cell numbers in pre-ART samples were limited, unsorted PBMC were profiled instead of sorted CD4+ and CD8+ T cells. At every time point, the repertoire was dominated by expanded TRB clones first identified before ART initiation, although this dominance fluctuated and, in many PLHIV, declined after ART. ART initiation was associated with a significant increase in TRB diversity, but diversity stayed significantly below transplant donor controls even after long-term ART. No data were available on ART adherence, viral resistance or therapy changes, limiting inferences about post-ART repertoire changes. Samples dated from the mid-2000s to the late 2010s, and the ART regimens used may be less effective than current ones. Limited PBMC availability meant only the TCR beta chain was sequenced, without alpha chain pairing.

The immunoSEQ hsTCRB v3.0 assay was used at survey level resolution to sequence the TRB variable region. TRB sequencing targeted a depth of about 40,000-55,000 T-cell genomes per sample. TRB libraries were pooled and sequenced on an Illumina MiSeq using a v3 150-cycle kit. Turning to the authors' computational methods: Repertoire analysis was performed in R inside a reproducible Nextflow workflow that covered QC, data transformation and analysis. LymphoSeq2, an R package for exploring AIRR-Seq data, was used to implement the custom analyses. A handful of samples yielding fewer than 5000 total TRB sequences were excluded, leaving 150 to 200 analyzed HIV repertoires. Among the approximately 190 retained HIV repertoires, 55 to 65 were collected before ART initiation and around 130 after ART initiation. Each repertoire was downsampled to 5000 TRB nucleotide sequences, and summary statistics were averaged across 100 downsampling iterations. Only TRB sequences with CDR3 regions of at least seven amino acids were retained for analysis. A Shannon entropy-derived clonality score and the Gini coefficient were used to measure diversity. In the repertoire networks, any two of the top 5000 CDR3 amino acid sequences were linked whenever the two sequences differed by an edit distance of one. Antigen specificity groups and MHC restriction were predicted for TRB CDR3 amino acid sequences with GLIPH2. Known CMV, EBV, HIV or tissue antigen associations were flagged by matching CDR3 amino acid sequences against VDJdb and McPAS-TCR. Pre-ART, post-ART and control groups were compared with Wilcoxon signed-rank tests and Holm-Bonferroni correction. TCRdb took over this immuneACCESS table, retaining in-frame rearrangements with V and J assigned. Such tables are incomplete; in checked studies, under half of the missing clones stem from an unresolved V gene, and the remainder is unexplained. V, J and clone size are those of that table, while D and trimming were read from the DNA. The sample table holds about 14,000 clones, of which about three quarters were seen once. Approximately 20% of the sample is taken by the ten largest.

Inclusion was restricted to participants for whom at least one PBMC sample before ART initiation and at least two post-ART samples were available. Every participant with HIV received treatment in the United States of America. Before DNA extraction, cryopreserved samples of about 0.95-10 million PBMC were thawed and then washed. At the time of the earliest PBMC sample, participants with HIV were aged between roughly 20 and 54 years. PBMC samples were contributed by each participant from 1-4 timepoints before ART initiation and 2-8 timepoints after ART initiation, with a median of 7 samples. For every participant, serial HIV viral load, CD4+ T-cell count, ART history and demographic data were obtained. A Qiagen kit on a QIAcube was used to extract genomic DNA from unsorted PBMC, with samples processed in batches of 12. Sequences were derived from unsorted PBMCs, sampled 1.3 years before starting antiretroviral therapy. The source of this sequence is a man aged 35 to 55 with HIV.

The CDR3 region reads CASKGTATSTDTQYF. The DNA sequence reads TGCGCCAGCAAAGGGACAGCGACTAGCACAGATACGCAGTATTTT. The chain joins TRBV5-1 to TRBJ2-3, with 7 bases matching TRBD1. Reading from cysteine to phenylalanine, the CDR3 counts 15 amino acids. Of all the DNA, just the CDR3 is kept, 45 bases in frame from base 1. CDR1 and CDR2 were assigned from the germline V gene as SGHRS and YFSETQ. Compared with germline, V lacks 6 bases and J lacks 0 bases; bases without a gene match: 7.